These 22 T cell receptor beta chains were all obtained from the same sample, sequenced in a study of blood T cell repertoires in COVID-19. Generated by immunoSEQ multiplex PCR, the TCRdb table keeps only in-frame clones and is missing some. The sample has 110,000 to 150,000 clones; around 81% are singletons. Sequenced material: peripheral blood. These TCRs come from a human donor in a cohort sampled during active COVID-19.

Only one count was recorded for this clone. V usage is TRBV6-5 and J usage is TRBJ1-5, with D maybe TRBD1 (5 bases). The CDR3 contains 13 residues. Germline CDR1 reads MNHEY; CDR2 reads SVGAGI. V gave up 0 bases and J gave up 5 bases, with 5 bases separating them. The DNA of the CDR3 is TGTGCCAGCAGTTACTCAGGGGATCAGCCCCAGCATTTT. Protein sequence: CASSYSGDQPQHF.

The chain links TRBV6-5 to TRBJ2-5, with 10 bases matching TRBD1. CDR3 length: 14 amino acids. The V segment lost 10 bases and the J segment 6 bases; nucleotides outside the gene matches: 11. The germline gives CDR1 MNHEY, CDR2 SVGAGI. The CDR3 region has the DNA TGTGCCACTCTGGGGGACAGGGGTAAAAAGACCCAGTACTTC. It translates to CATLGDRGKKTQYF.

The chain is built from TRBV5-6 and TRBJ1-2, with TRBD1 identical over 7 bases. Per the germline V gene, CDR1 is SGHDT and CDR2 is YYEEEE. The CDR3 totals 13 residues. V shed 5 bases and J 6 bases; nucleotides not matched to a gene: 7. The CDR3 bases are TGTGCCAGCAGGATTACAGGGGTGCATGGCTACACCTTC. This translates into CASRITGVHGYTF.

This chain uses TRBV5-6 with TRBJ1-1; 8 bases agree with TRBD1. J gave up 4 bases and V 2 bases, and 10 bases lay outside the gene matches. The CDR3 is 16 residues long. The germline gives CDR1 SGHDT, CDR2 YYEEEE. CDR3 in amino acids: CASSFFDRGSGTEAFF. In DNA form, the CDR3 reads TGTGCCAGCAGCTTCTTCGACAGGGGTTCTGGCACTGAAGCTTTCTTT.

The V gene is TRBV7-2, the J gene TRBJ1-5; a possible D gene is TRBD1 (5 bases). The germline V and J ends were trimmed by 2 bases and 6 bases, with 14 bases remaining between them. Germline V gene lookup returns CDR1 SGHTA and CDR2 FQGNSA. This CDR3 contains 15 residues. The CDR3: CASSLTTSGFQPQHF. In nucleotides, the CDR3 is TGTGCCAGCAGCTTAACGACCTCAGGGTTTCAGCCCCAGCATTTT.

This clone was seen just once. The CDR3 DNA follows: TGTGCCAGCAGCCTAAGGACTCCCGGAGCCGGGGAGCTGTTTTTT. Its translation: CASSLRTPGAGELFF. The chain employs TRBV7-9 and TRBJ2-2; D perhaps matches TRBD2 (5 bases). Trimming took 5 bases from V and 6 from J, leaving 16 bases between them. Germline V gene lookup returns CDR1 SEHNR and CDR2 FQNEAQ (reference sequence). This CDR3 has 15 amino acids.

CDR3 sequence reads: CASSFPGRSSGNTIYF. The CDR3 DNA is TGTGCCAGCAGCTTCCCGGGGAGGAGCTCTGGAAACACCATATATTTT. The chain couples TRBV5-5 to TRBJ1-3; no firm D call. The CDR3 runs to 16 residues. With 2 bases removed from V and 0 bases from J, the gap between germline ends came to 12 bases. Germline V gene lookup returns CDR1 SGHKS and CDR2 YYEKEE (reference sequence).

There are a few counts of this clone. The chain recombines TRBV5-4 with TRBJ1-2; 7 bases match TRBD1. Per the germline V gene, CDR1 is SGHNT and CDR2 is YYREEE (reference sequence). This CDR3 comprises 14 residues. Trimming cost V 4 bases and J 4 bases; bases outside gene matches: 7. This CDR3 reads CASSATGHVYGYTF. The DNA of the CDR3 is TGTGCCAGCAGCGCGACAGGGCACGTCTATGGCTACACCTTC.

The chain uses TRBV13 and TRBJ1-3; D is possibly TRBD1 (5 bases). Trimming shortened V by 5 bases and J by 0 bases, and 8 bases separated the two germline ends. The CDR3 is 14 amino acids. Germline V gene sequence: CDR1 PRHDT, CDR2 FYEKMQ (reference sequence). CDR3 coding DNA: TGTGCCAGCAGCCGGCAGGGCTCTGGAAACACCATATATTTT. Protein: CASSRQGSGNTIYF.

V is TRBV5-6 and J is TRBJ2-7; D is possibly TRBD2 (6 bases). V lost 4 bases and J lost 2, with 16 bases in between. CDR3 length: 15 amino acids. Germline CDR1 reads SGHDT; CDR2 reads YYEEEE. The CDR3 DNA follows: TGTGCCAGCAGCCCTTCGGGGGTGGGGACCTACGAGCAGTACTTC. It codes for CASSPSGVGTYEQYF.

The CDR3 is CASSRKGLNSPLHF. The CDR3 DNA is TGTGCCAGCAGCCGGAAGGGGTTGAATTCACCCCTCCACTTT. The chain uses TRBV3-1 (or the pseudogene TRBV3-2) and TRBJ1-6, with D tentatively TRBD1 (5 bases). CDR3 length: 14 amino acids. Germline V gives CDR1 LGHDT, CDR2 YNNKEL (reference sequence). V was clipped by 4 bases and J by 7 bases, with 11 bases between them.

The chain carries TRBV9 and TRBJ1-2; the D gene is possibly TRBD1 (6 bases). Germline assignment: CDR1 SGDLS and CDR2 YYNGEE. The CDR3 has 12 residues. V lost 4 bases and J 2 bases, leaving 6 bases between the germline ends. The CDR3 loop is CASSRGNYGYTF. The CDR3 DNA reads as TGTGCCAGCAGCAGGGGGAACTATGGCTACACCTTC.

V usage is TRBV4-1 and J usage is TRBJ2-5; D unclear. The germline V gene encodes CDR1 MGHRA and CDR2 YSYEKL. Trimming removed 3 bases at V and 5 bases at J, with 13 bases between. The CDR3 loop spans 14 amino acids. The CDR3 bases are TGCGCCAGCAGCCATCCTCTAGGCGAGGAGACCCAGTACTTC. It translates to CASSHPLGEETQYF.

The V call is TRBV18, the J call TRBJ2-3; 7 bases map to TRBD1. Germline assignment: CDR1 KGHSH and CDR2 LQKENI. The CDR3 is made up of 14 amino acids. V trimming: 2 bases; J trimming: 7 bases; junction bases outside the gene matches: 6. CDR3 in amino acids: CASSPGDSVNTQYF. The CDR3 DNA follows: TGTGCCAGCTCACCAGGGGACAGCGTGAATACGCAGTATTTT.

The chain uses TRBV7-8 and TRBJ1-1; D gene unclear. The V and J ends lost 5 bases and 11 bases respectively, with 18 bases between them. Germline loops: CDR1 SGHVS, CDR2 FQNEAQ. CDR3 length equals 13 residues. The CDR3 sequence is CASSLTRRARAFF. The CDR3 nucleotides are TGTGCCAGCAGCCTCACCAGGAGGGCAAGGGCTTTCTTT.

The gene calls are TRBV7-9 and TRBJ2-2; TRBD2 agrees at 7 bases. Trimming at V came to 7 bases and at J to 3 bases, leaving 5 bases not matched to a gene. The CDR3 spans 14 residues. Germline-derived CDR1 and CDR2 are SEHNR and FQNEAQ (reference sequence). The CDR3: CASTPGLHTGELFF. Written as DNA, the CDR3 is TGTGCCAGCACCCCGGGACTACACACCGGGGAGCTGTTTTTT.

This chain joins TRBV9 and TRBJ1-4; tentatively, D is TRBD1 (5 bases). CDR3 size: 14 residues. Germline values: CDR1 SGDLS, CDR2 YYNGEE. The germline V and J ends were trimmed by 4 bases and 3 bases, with 10 bases remaining between them. The CDR3 spells CASSPGVANEKLFF. For the CDR3, the DNA is TGTGCCAGCAGCCCGGGGGTGGCTAATGAAAAACTGTTTTTT. The full variable domain, in which reference TRBV9 and TRBJ1-4 provide the parts outside the CDR3, is DSGVTQTPKHLITATGQRVTLRCSPRSGDLSVYWYQQSLDQGLQFLIQYYNGEERAKGNILERFSAQQFPDLHSELNLSSLELGDSALYFCASSPGVANEKLFFGSGTQLSVL.

The chain is built from TRBV7-2 and TRBJ2-7; D possibly corresponds to TRBD2 (6 bases). The V gene's germline CDR1 is SGHTA and CDR2 FQGNSA. The CDR3 runs to 15 residues. V lost 5 bases, J lost 2 bases, and 16 bases lay in between. In nucleotides, the CDR3 is TGTGCCAGCAGCCCTGGACGGGGGTGGACCTACGAGCAGTACTTC. Encoded protein: CASSPGRGWTYEQYF.

This chain joins TRBV19 and TRBJ1-5; 7 nucleotides align to TRBD1. The CDR3 is 13 residues long. Germline V CDR1 and CDR2: LNHDA, SQIVND (reference sequence). V lost 5 bases, J lost 6 bases, and 4 bases stayed unmatched. CDR3 protein: CASSAQGTQPQHF. The CDR3 nucleotides read TGTGCCAGTAGTGCACAGGGGACTCAGCCCCAGCATTTT.

The chain employs TRBV10-3 and TRBJ2-7, with 11 bases fitting TRBD1. The trim removed 2 bases at V and 3 bases at J, leaving 6 bases unmatched. CDR1 is ENHRY, CDR2 SYGVKD, per germline. The CDR3 length is 16 residues. CDR3 residues: CAISEPYGTGGYEQYF. The CDR3 bases are TGTGCCATCAGTGAGCCCTACGGGACAGGGGGCTACGAGCAGTACTTC.

This chain joins TRBV6-5 and TRBJ1-6, with 11 bases aligning to TRBD1. The CDR3 sequence is 15 residues long. The ends lost 5 bases at V and 10 bases at J; junction bases unmatched: 7. Germline CDR1 MNHEY, CDR2 SVGAGI. CDR3 nucleotide sequence: TGTGCCAGCAGTACGGGACAGGGGGGCCCGTCACCCCTCCACTTT. Protein product: CASSTGQGGPSPLHF.

V usage is TRBV4-1 and J usage is TRBJ1-1; possible D gene TRBD1, 6 bases. CDR1 and CDR2 (germline): MGHRA, YSYEKL. The CDR3 extends over 15 amino acids. The V end was cut by 4 bases, the J end by 5 bases, with 17 bases between. CDR3 sequence: CASSRPQGRRTEAFF. The CDR3 DNA follows: TGCGCCAGCAGCCGACCACAGGGCCGGCGAACTGAAGCTTTCTTT.